These T cell receptor beta chains were read from a single sample in a study of blood T cell repertoires in COVID-19. TCRdb's copy holds only in-frame clones and misses some; the assay was immunoSEQ multiplex PCR. The repertoire holds hundreds of thousands of clones, less than 90% seen once, with around 8% in the top ten. Sequencing was carried out using peripheral blood. The receptors come from a woman aged 45-65 years with COVID-19, enrolled during active disease. The CDR3 runs from the conserved cysteine through the conserved F or W. The order of the fields is J gene, D gene, V gene, clone size, CDR3 DNA, CDR3 protein. A D gene is named only where the DNA matches it firmly. Clone sizes are given selectively: once, few, many, or a class where the clone is expanded.

j_call: TRBJ1-3
d_call: TRBD1
v_call: TRBV2
clone_size: few
cdr3_nt: TGTGCCAGCAGTGAAAGGAGACAGGGGAGTTATTCTGGAAACACCATATATTTT
cdr3_aa: CASSERRQGSYSGNTIYF

j_call: TRBJ2-5
d_call: NA
v_call: TRBV12-3/TRBV12-4
clone_size: NA
cdr3_nt: TGTGCCAGCAGTTTAGGAGGGGGAGAGACCCAGTACTTC
cdr3_aa: CASSLGGGETQYF

j_call: TRBJ1-6
d_call: TRBD1
v_call: TRBV3-1/TRBV3-2
clone_size: NA
cdr3_nt: TGTGCCAGCAGCCAAGGATCGGGGACAGGAATTTCACCCCTCCACTTT
cdr3_aa: CASSQGSGTGISPLHF

j_call: TRBJ1-2
d_call: NA
v_call: TRBV27
clone_size: NA
cdr3_nt: TGTGCCAGCAGTCCGGGGACGGTCTTGGGGAGGGGCTACACCTTC
cdr3_aa: CASSPGTVLGRGYTF

j_call: TRBJ1-1
d_call: NA
v_call: TRBV12-3/TRBV12-4
clone_size: NA
cdr3_nt: TGTGCCAGCAGTTTATCAGAGAACACTGAAGCTTTCTTT
cdr3_aa: CASSLSENTEAFF

j_call: TRBJ1-1
d_call: NA
v_call: TRBV30
clone_size: NA
cdr3_nt: TGTGCCTCAGCAGGGATGGGTGAAGCTTTCTTT
cdr3_aa: CASAGMGEAFF

j_call: TRBJ2-1
d_call: TRBD2
v_call: TRBV30
clone_size: NA
cdr3_nt: TGTGCCTGGACTTATGGGGGGGAATACAATGAGCAGTTCTTC
cdr3_aa: CAWTYGGEYNEQFF

j_call: TRBJ1-2
d_call: TRBD1
v_call: TRBV15
clone_size: NA
cdr3_nt: TGTGCCACCAGCGGGACTCAGGGGGCGCGCGGTGGCTACACCTTC
cdr3_aa: CATSGTQGARGGYTF

j_call: TRBJ2-7
d_call: TRBD1
v_call: TRBV3-1/TRBV3-2
clone_size: NA
cdr3_nt: TGTGCCAGCTCCTCCCCCGGGACAGGGTATTACGAGCAGTACTTC
cdr3_aa: CASSSPGTGYYEQYF

j_call: TRBJ1-2
d_call: TRBD1
v_call: TRBV7-9
clone_size: NA
cdr3_nt: TGTGCCAGCAGTCACCCCGGGCAGGGGGTAAACTATGGCTACACCTTC
cdr3_aa: CASSHPGQGVNYGYTF

j_call: TRBJ1-2
d_call: NA
v_call: TRBV6-5
clone_size: NA
cdr3_nt: TGTGCCAGCAGTCTCCCCTCAGGACAGATCTATGGCTACACCTTC
cdr3_aa: CASSLPSGQIYGYTF

j_call: TRBJ2-2
d_call: TRBD2
v_call: TRBV15
clone_size: NA
cdr3_nt: TGTGCCACCAGCAGAGACGCGGGGGGGCGCACCGGGGAGCTGTTTTTT
cdr3_aa: CATSRDAGGRTGELFF

j_call: TRBJ1-2
d_call: NA
v_call: TRBV6-5
clone_size: NA
cdr3_nt: TGTGCCAGCCCCAGGGCGGGGACCCTCTATGGCTACACCTTC
cdr3_aa: CASPRAGTLYGYTF

j_call: TRBJ2-2
d_call: TRBD1
v_call: TRBV4-1
clone_size: NA
cdr3_nt: TGCGCCAGCAGCCTGGGACAGGCGAACACCGGGGAGCTGTTTTTT
cdr3_aa: CASSLGQANTGELFF

j_call: TRBJ2-7
d_call: TRBD1
v_call: TRBV5-5
clone_size: NA
cdr3_nt: TGTGCCAGCAGCAATAACAGGGGGCAGGCCTACGAGCAGTACTTC
cdr3_aa: CASSNNRGQAYEQYF

j_call: TRBJ2-1
d_call: NA
v_call: TRBV9
clone_size: NA
cdr3_nt: TGTGCCAGCTCTGGTAGCTCCTACAATGAGCAGTTCTTC
cdr3_aa: CASSGSSYNEQFF

j_call: TRBJ1-5
d_call: NA
v_call: TRBV19
clone_size: NA
cdr3_nt: TGTGCCAGTAGAGGCAGCGTCAATCAGCCCCAGCATTTT
cdr3_aa: CASRGSVNQPQHF